These 31 T cell receptor beta chains were all obtained from the same sample, sequenced in a study of cytomegalovirus exposure and HLA in healthy donors. The PCR used 60 Vbeta and 13 Jbeta primers. TCRdb's copy holds only in-frame clones and misses some; the assay was immunoSEQ multiplex PCR. The table has approximately 140,000 clones, under 70% seen once. Source material: PBMCs. The source of these receptors is a woman aged 55-75 years in good health and CMV-seronegative.

This clone was seen a few times. This chain connects TRBV28 to TRBJ1-1; 7 bases fit TRBD1. The CDR3 covers 13 residues. Germline-derived CDR1 and CDR2 are MDHEN and SYDVKM. Unmatched junction bases numbered 5, after V lost 3 bases and J lost 7 bases. The CDR3 spells CASSFSQGVEAFF. The CDR3 region has the DNA TGTGCCAGCAGTTTCTCCCAGGGGGTTGAAGCTTTCTTT.

The rearrangement uses TRBV19 and TRBJ1-2; TRBD1 matches at 8 bases. Germline V gene data show CDR1 as LNHDA and CDR2 as SQIVND (reference sequence). The trim removed 5 bases at V and 5 bases at J, leaving 4 bases unmatched. This CDR3 comprises 13 residues. The CDR3 bases are TGTGCCAGTAGTCCCCGACAGGGGTATGGCTACACCTTC. Protein sequence: CASSPRQGYGYTF.

This chain joins TRBV2 and TRBJ1-5; a weak D match, TRBD1 (6 bases). The V gene's germline CDR1 is SNHLY and CDR2 FYNNEI. With 0 bases removed from V and 0 bases from J, the gap between germline ends came to 15 bases. CDR3 length: 18 residues. The CDR3 sequence is CASSEAKGGLTSNQPQHF. For the CDR3, the DNA is TGTGCCAGCAGTGAAGCTAAAGGGGGTCTTACTAGCAATCAGCCCCAGCATTTT. Full variable domain (outside the CDR3, taken from reference TRBV2 and TRBJ1-5): EPEVTQTPSHQVTQMGQEVILRCVPISNHLYFYWYRQILGQKVEFLVSFYNNEISEKSEIFDDQFSVERPDGSNFTLKIRSTKLEDSAMYFCASSEAKGGLTSNQPQHFGDGTRLSIL.

The CDR3 loop reads CASGRPTGPNYNEQFF. The CDR3 nucleotides are TGTGCTAGTGGGCGTCCGACAGGGCCCAACTACAATGAGCAGTTCTTC. The chain employs TRBV12-5 and TRBJ2-1, with 7 bases that match TRBD1. In germline, CDR1 is LGHNT, CDR2 FRNRAP. The length of the CDR3 is 16 residues. V lost 6 bases and J lost 3; bases outside the gene matches: 11.

The chain uses TRBV7-2 and TRBJ2-1; D is undetermined. CDR3 length: 12 amino acids. V lost 6 bases, J lost 6 bases, and 9 bases lay in between. Germline V CDR1 and CDR2: SGHTA, FQGNSA. The CDR3 loop reads CASRRSLNEQFF. CDR3 coding DNA: TGTGCCAGCAGACGGTCCCTCAATGAGCAGTTCTTC.

The chain is built from TRBV14 and TRBJ2-7, with 10 bases matching TRBD2. Trimming cost V 10 bases and J 4 bases; bases outside gene matches: 16. Per germline, CDR1 SGHDN and CDR2 FVKESK. The CDR3 runs to 16 residues. The CDR3 region has the DNA TGTGCCACCTCACTCCTATCTAGCGGGGGAACGTACGAGCAGTACTTC. Its translation is CATSLLSSGGTYEQYF.

The chain couples TRBV19 to TRBJ2-1; TRBD1 agrees at 10 bases. This CDR3 region has 15 residues. Per the germline V gene, CDR1 is LNHDA and CDR2 is SQIVND (reference sequence). Unmatched junction bases numbered 5, after V lost 3 bases and J lost 6 bases. Here the CDR3 DNA reads TGTGCCAGTAGTATTCGCGGGACAGGGGTCAATGAGCAGTTCTTC. Translated: CASSIRGTGVNEQFF.

The chain joins TRBV21-1 to TRBJ1-1. TRBV21-1 is given as a pseudogene. The CDR3 is 13 amino acids. This CDR3 reads CASSKWWGGLAFF. The CDR3 nucleotides read TGTGCCAGCAGCAAATGGTGGGGAGGGTTGGCTTTCTTT.

This clone was counted a few times. The CDR3 nucleotides read TGTGCCAGCAGCTTAGCAGTCGGGGTAACCCTCTACGAGCAGTACTTC. This gives the protein CASSLAVGVTLYEQYF. The chain employs TRBV7-2 and TRBJ2-7; weak D call: TRBD2 (5 bases). CDR1 is SGHTA and CDR2 is FQGNSA in the germline V gene. V was cut by 0 bases and J by 3 bases, with 15 bases left in between. The CDR3 runs to 16 residues.

The V call is TRBV19, the J call TRBJ1-1; D is uncertain. Germline V CDR1 and CDR2: LNHDA, SQIVND (reference sequence). The V end lost 7 bases, the J end lost 0 bases, and 15 bases lay between the germline ends. The CDR3 has 15 residues. The chain's CDR3 is CASKVRGPMNTEAFF. Here the CDR3 DNA reads TGTGCCAGTAAGGTCCGGGGTCCCATGAACACTGAAGCTTTCTTT.

The rearrangement joins TRBV7-2 to TRBJ2-7; D is possibly TRBD2 (6 bases). The CDR3 is 18 residues long. Trimming pared 1 base from V and 1 base from J, leaving 20 bases between. Germline V CDR1 and CDR2: SGHTA, FQGNSA. Written as DNA, the CDR3 is TGTGCCAGCAGCTTAGGCGCGCGGGGTAACGGGGGATCCTACGAGCAGTACTTC. The encoded protein is CASSLGARGNGGSYEQYF.

In this sample, this clone turned up once. The chain employs TRBV27 and TRBJ1-4, with D possibly being TRBD1 (6 bases). This CDR3 has 11 amino acids. The germline V and J ends were trimmed by 8 bases and 13 bases, with 14 bases remaining between them. Germline CDR1 is MNHEY and CDR2 is SMNVEV (reference sequence). This chain's CDR3 is CASGGAVGLFF. The CDR3 DNA sequence: TGTGCCAGCGGGGGGGCCGTTGGACTGTTTTTT.

A word on this clone: Mismatch with germline at one junction end may stem from a read error. The sample carries other DNA sequences with the same CDR3. V usage is TRBV6-1 and J usage is TRBJ1-6, with D possibly TRBD1 on 6 matching bases. From germline, CDR1 is MNHNS and CDR2 SASEGT. The CDR3 spans 18 residues. The CDR3 region is CASSEALGGRVGNSPLHF. Here the CDR3 DNA reads TGTGCCAGCAGTGAAGCGCTGGGGGGGCGGGTCGGTAATTCCCCCCTCCACTTT.

The chain joins TRBV6-4 to TRBJ1-2; no clear D gene. Between the trimmed V and J ends, which lost 2 bases and 8 bases, there was a span of 15 bases. CDR1 is MRHNA and CDR2 is SNTAGT in the germline V gene. The CDR3 consists of 14 residues. The CDR3 here is CASSDPSGVGGYTF. The CDR3 DNA is TGTGCCAGCAGTGACCCCTCCGGGGTGGGCGGCTACACCTTC.

The rearrangement links TRBV5-1 to TRBJ2-5; the match to TRBD1 covers 7 bases. Per the germline V gene, CDR1 is SGHRS and CDR2 is YFSETQ. The CDR3 is 15 residues long. The J segment lost 2 bases and the V segment lost 5 bases, leaving 9 bases of the junction unmatched. CDR3 nucleotide sequence: TGCGCCAGCAGGTCTACCGGGACAGAACAAGAGACCCAGTACTTC. Its protein is CASRSTGTEQETQYF.

J is TRBJ2-2 and V is TRBV18; TRBD1 matches at 9 bases. Germline loops: CDR1 KGHSH, CDR2 LQKENI. This CDR3 contains 15 residues. The V and J ends lost 4 bases and 1 base, in that order; junction bases with no gene match: 1. As DNA, the CDR3 is TGTGCCAGCTCACAGGACAGGGGGAACACCGGGGAGCTGTTTTTT. It encodes CASSQDRGNTGELFF. The complete variable domain, with remaining parts taken from reference TRBV18 and TRBJ2-2, reads NAGVMQNPRHLVRRRGQEARLRCSPMKGHSHVYWYRQLPEEGLKFMVYLQKENIIDESGMPKERFSAEFPKEGPSILRIQQVVRGDSAAYFCASSQDRGNTGELFFGEGSRLTVL.

This chain joins TRBV5-1 and TRBJ2-5; D unresolved. The germline V and J ends were trimmed by 4 bases and 0 bases, with 4 bases remaining between them. This CDR3 has 12 residues. From germline, CDR1 is SGHRS and CDR2 YFSETQ. The CDR3 loop reads CASSLDQETQYF. As DNA, the CDR3 is TGCGCCAGCAGCCTTGACCAAGAGACCCAGTACTTC.

V and J are TRBV23-1 and TRBJ2-2; D is perhaps TRBD1 (6 bases). TRBV23-1 is an ORF, and what it does is uncertain. The CDR3 spans 14 residues. The V and J ends lost 6 bases and 4 bases respectively, with 12 bases between them. CDR3 sequence (DNA): TGCGCCAGCAGGCCACAGGGTTCCACCGGGGAGCTGTTTTTT. This gives the protein CASRPQGSTGELFF.

The chain carries TRBV11-2 and TRBJ2-1; 7 positions agree with TRBD2. Germline lookup yields CDR1 SGHAT and CDR2 FQNNGV. The trim removed 0 bases at V and 9 bases at J, leaving 5 bases unmatched. This CDR3 is 14 amino acids long. Here the CDR3 DNA reads TGTGCCAGCAGCTTAGATCGGGGGGTTTTTGAGCAGTTCTTC. This gives the protein CASSLDRGVFEQFF.

V gene TRBV27 combines with J gene TRBJ2-7, with 9 bases matching TRBD2. CDR1 is MNHEY, CDR2 SMNVEV, per germline (reference sequence). The J segment lost 2 bases and the V segment lost 6 bases, leaving 5 bases of the junction unmatched. This CDR3 comprises 14 residues. The CDR3 coding sequence is TGTGCCAGCAGCCTGACTAGCGGCCCCTACGAGCAGTACTTC. Translated: CASSLTSGPYEQYF.

The gene calls are TRBV19 and TRBJ2-1, with D perhaps matching TRBD2 (7 bases). Germline-derived CDR1 and CDR2 are LNHDA and SQIVND (reference sequence). Trimming took 6 bases from V and 9 from J, leaving 18 bases between them. The CDR3 has 14 residues. CDR3 region: CASSLLLGGGEQFF. CDR3 DNA: TGTGCCAGTAGCCTTCTGTTGGGAGGGGGTGAGCAGTTCTTC.

This clone was found a few times. V usage is TRBV6-5 and J usage is TRBJ1-1; D is undetermined. This CDR3 region has 11 residues. Germline V gene data show CDR1 as MNHEY and CDR2 as SVGAGI. Trimming shortened V by 5 bases and J by 10 bases, and 11 bases separated the two germline ends. CDR3 region: CASSTGAGAFF. The CDR3 DNA reads as TGTGCCAGCAGTACCGGCGCGGGAGCTTTCTTT.

The chain couples TRBV7-2 to TRBJ1-6; TRBD1 matches 9 bases. The CDR3 runs 15 residues. Germline CDR1 SGHTA, CDR2 FQGNSA. V lost 5 bases, J lost 9 bases, and 8 bases stayed unmatched. The CDR3 nucleotides are TGTGCCAGCAGCCCTCGGGGACAGGGTCTTTCACCCCTCCACTTT. Translating it yields CASSPRGQGLSPLHF.

A single count supports this clone. The rearrangement uses TRBV7-2 and TRBJ2-1; D remains unclear. CDR3 size: 13 residues. The germline V gene has CDR1 SGHTA and CDR2 FQGNSA. V dropped 5 bases and J dropped 6 bases, with 11 bases sitting between them. CDR3 amino acids: CASSVTTFNEQFF. DNA of the CDR3: TGTGCCAGCAGCGTCACTACCTTCAATGAGCAGTTCTTC.

In its sample, this clone was seen once. The chain links TRBV7-2 to TRBJ1-2; 9 nucleotides line up with TRBD1. Trimming took 5 bases from V and 3 from J; bases not matched to a gene: 7. Germline CDR1 reads SGHTA; CDR2 reads FQGNSA. CDR3 length: 15 amino acids. CDR3 residues: CASSQLTGGDYGYTF. DNA for the CDR3: TGTGCCAGCAGCCAACTGACAGGGGGTGACTATGGCTACACCTTC.

The chain couples TRBV9 to TRBJ2-7, with TRBD2 identical over 10 bases. V shed 2 bases and J 0 bases; nucleotides not matched to a gene: 5. The CDR3 covers 16 residues. Germline V gene sequence: CDR1 SGDLS, CDR2 YYNGEE. CDR3 bases: TGTGCCAGCAGCGTTAGCGGGGGGACTCACTCCTACGAGCAGTACTTC. Translation gives CASSVSGGTHSYEQYF.

This clone has only one observation. CDR3: CASSIREDNSPLHF. The CDR3 nucleotides are TGTGCCAGCAGTATCAGGGAGGATAATTCACCCCTCCACTTT. V usage is TRBV6-5 and J usage is TRBJ1-6; weak D call: TRBD1 (5 bases). This CDR3 is 14 amino acids long. CDR1 is MNHEY, CDR2 SVGAGI, per germline. Trimming cost V 5 bases and J 5 bases, with 10 bases left between them.

There are many counts of this clone. This chain uses TRBV4-1 with TRBJ1-5; 10 bases align to TRBD1. CDR3 length equals 16 residues. Germline CDR1 and CDR2: MGHRA and YSYEKL. J lost 1 base, V lost 4 bases, and 4 bases had no gene match. DNA of the CDR3: TGCGCCAGCAGCCTCCAGGGACAGGGGAGCAATCAGCCCCAGCATTTT. This gives the protein CASSLQGQGSNQPQHF.

The chain recombines TRBV7-9 with TRBJ2-7; 12 bases fit TRBD2. With V trimmed by 5 bases and J by 5 bases, 7 bases remained unmatched. The CDR3 is 15 residues long. Germline lookup yields CDR1 SEHNR and CDR2 FQNEAQ (reference sequence). CDR3 amino acids: CASSQALAGGNEQYF. CDR3 sequence (DNA): TGTGCCAGCAGCCAGGCACTAGCGGGAGGAAACGAGCAGTACTTC.

The V gene is TRBV6-1, the J gene TRBJ2-2, with 11 bases lining up with TRBD2. From germline, CDR1 is MNHNS and CDR2 SASEGT. Trimming at V came to 7 bases and at J to 6 bases, leaving 7 bases not matched to a gene. This CDR3 spans 15 amino acids. CDR3 DNA sequence: TGTGCCAGCACCACTTCTAGCGGGAGGTCCGGGGAGCTGTTTTTT. Amino acid sequence: CASTTSSGRSGELFF.

The chain couples TRBV29-1 to TRBJ2-5; D may be TRBD1 (5 bases). The end of the DNA aligns better with TRBJ2-7, so the J call may be wrong. Germline-derived CDR1 and CDR2 are SQVTM and ANQGSEA. The CDR3 totals 14 residues. Here the CDR3 DNA reads TGCAGCGTTGAAGGCCCTCAGGGATCCTACGAGCAGTACTTC. Its translation: CSVEGPQGSYEQYF.